The sequence of this T cell receptor beta chain was determined in a study of human T cells and chemical hapten exposure. V lost 2 bases and J 1 base, leaving 12 bases between the germline ends. Germline assignment: CDR1 SGHNT and CDR2 YYREEE (reference sequence). The CDR3 is 16 amino acids. TCRdb itself ran the RACE reads through MiXCR, one entry per CDR3 protein. The sample carries fewer than 200,000 distinct CDR3 sequences, 20% to 25% recorded once. Indicated time point: patch test 1, 2 weeks after DPC sensitization. Treatment of the sample: therapeutic diphenylcyclopropenone sensitization with weekly scalp DPC.

The sample in question was whole blood, obtained in connection with sensitization to the hapten diphenylcyclopropenone (DPC). The TCR sequence derives from a woman between 45 and 60 years old with alopecia areata. Some clones in this sample may be carry-over from other donors' samples. The chain joins TRBV5-4 to TRBJ2-2; D call uncertain. Here the CDR3 DNA reads TGTGCCAGCAGCTTAAACAACGTTTGGAACACCGGGGAGCTGTTTTTT. Its protein product is CASSLNNVWNTGELFF.